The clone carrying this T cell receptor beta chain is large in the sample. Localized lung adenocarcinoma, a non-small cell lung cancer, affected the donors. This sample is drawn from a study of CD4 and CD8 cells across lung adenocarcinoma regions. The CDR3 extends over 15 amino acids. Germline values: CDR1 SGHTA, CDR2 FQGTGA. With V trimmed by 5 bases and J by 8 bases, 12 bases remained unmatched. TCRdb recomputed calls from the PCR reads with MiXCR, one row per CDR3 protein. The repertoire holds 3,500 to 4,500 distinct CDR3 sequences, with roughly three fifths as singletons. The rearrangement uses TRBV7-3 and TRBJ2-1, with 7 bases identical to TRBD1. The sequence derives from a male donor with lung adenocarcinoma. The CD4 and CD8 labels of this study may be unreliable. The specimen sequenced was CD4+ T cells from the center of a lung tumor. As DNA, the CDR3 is TGTGCCAGCAGCACTGGGGAAGGGGGCATGGATGAGCAGTTCTTC. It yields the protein CASSTGEGGMDEQFF.